The rows below give T cell receptor beta chains drawn from one sample of a study of T cells in Graves' hyperthyroidism and ophthalmopathy. Using its own MiXCR run on the multiplex PCR reads, TCRdb lists one record per CDR3 protein. The repertoire holds fewer than 900,000 distinct CDR3 sequences, with about 16% as singletons. The sequenced material came from blood. Every receptor here comes from a man younger than 35 with Graves' hyperthyroidism. The CDR3 runs from the conserved cysteine through the conserved F or W. The D gene is left open where the match is weak. Not all rows give a size; the values are once, few, many and, for expanded clones, a class.

DNA,CDR3,size,J,V,D
TGCAGTTCCTACAGGGGGGTCGAAGCTTTCTTT,CSSYRGVEAFF,few,TRBJ1-1,TRBV20-1,TRBD1
TGTGCCAGGCTAAGCTACGAGCAGTACTTC,CARLSYEQYF,many,TRBJ2-7,TRBV2,NA
TGTGCCACCAGCAGAGGTCCGGGGGCACGGACTGAAGCTTTCTTT,CATSRGPGARTEAFF,NA,TRBJ1-1,TRBV15,NA
TGTGCCAGCAGTTACTCGGGGAACTACGAGCAGTACTTC,CASSYSGNYEQYF,many,TRBJ2-7,TRBV6-2/TRBV6-3,NA
TGCAGTGCTGCCTCGCGGGATCACTACAATGAGCAGTTCTTC,CSAASRDHYNEQFF,NA,TRBJ2-1,TRBV20-1,NA
TGTGCCAGCAGTGCTGGACATCTCTACGAGCAGTACTTC,CASSAGHLYEQYF,many,TRBJ2-7,TRBV2,NA
TGTGCCAGCAGTTCACCCCCATCCTACAATGAGCAGTTCTTC,CASSSPPSYNEQFF,many,TRBJ2-1,TRBV11-3,NA
TGTGCCTGGGGGGACCCGCGCCATGAGCAGTTCTTC,CAWGDPRHEQFF,NA,TRBJ2-1,TRBV30,NA
TGCGCCAGCAGTGAACCAAGCCGCACAGATACGCAGTATTTT,CASSEPSRTDTQYF,NA,TRBJ2-3,TRBV10-2,NA
TGTGCCAGCAGTTACGGACCGAGGTACGAGCAGTACTTC,CASSYGPRYEQYF,few,TRBJ2-7,TRBV6-2/TRBV6-3,NA
TGTGCTAGTGGTTTGCTGGACACTGAAGCTTTCTTT,CASGLLDTEAFF,NA,TRBJ1-1,TRBV12-5,NA
TGCGCCAGCAGCCCCACCGGGCCTTATAATTCACCCCTCCACTTT,CASSPTGPYNSPLHF,NA,TRBJ1-6,TRBV5-1,NA
TGTGCTTTGGACAGGGTAAAGGAGACCCAGTACTTC,CALDRVKETQYF,many,TRBJ2-5,TRBV30,TRBD1
TGTGCCAGCAGTTTGAATCTCGGACAGGTCAGGACTGAAGCTTTCTTT,CASSLNLGQVRTEAFF,NA,TRBJ1-1,TRBV28,TRBD1
TGTGCCAGCTCACAAGGACAGGGACGCCAGTTCTTC,CASSQGQGRQFF,few,TRBJ2-1,TRBV18,TRBD1
TGTGCCAGCAGTTTCGGACTAGCGGGAGCCCTCCCTCATTCCACAGATACGCAGTATTTT,CASSFGLAGALPHSTDTQYF,once,TRBJ2-3,TRBV28,TRBD2
TGTGCCAGCAGTCACCCACAGGGGGCCGGCACTGAAGCTTTCTTT,CASSHPQGAGTEAFF,few,TRBJ1-1,TRBV6-1,TRBD1
TGTGCCAGCAGTGTAGACAGGGAGGGATATGGCTACACCTTC,CASSVDREGYGYTF,NA,TRBJ1-2,TRBV25-1,TRBD1
TGCAGTGCCCGGACAAGCTATGGCTACACCTTC,CSARTSYGYTF,few,TRBJ1-2,TRBV20-1,NA
TGTGCCAGCAGCTCACAGGGGGCCGGAGATACGCAGTATTTT,CASSSQGAGDTQYF,few,TRBJ2-3,TRBV5-4,TRBD1
TGTGCCAGCAGTTACTTCCGTTCGGGAGATGGGAGCGAGCAGTACTTC,CASSYFRSGDGSEQYF,few,TRBJ2-7,TRBV6-2/TRBV6-3,NA
TGTGCCAGCAGTGAAAGAGGTGGAGCAGGGGGCGCAACAGATACGCAGTATTTT,CASSERGGAGGATDTQYF,few,TRBJ2-3,TRBV6-1,TRBD1
TGCGCCAGCAGCCAAAATGGGCAGAGAAACACTGAAGCTTTCTTT,CASSQNGQRNTEAFF,NA,TRBJ1-1,TRBV4-3,NA
TGTGCCTGGAGTTCTGACCCCGCCGGTGGCTACACCTTC,CAWSSDPAGGYTF,many,TRBJ1-2,TRBV30,NA
TGTGCCAGCAGTCCGGGACTAGCTTACAAAAACATTCAGTACTTC,CASSPGLAYKNIQYF,many,TRBJ2-4,TRBV6-2/TRBV6-3,TRBD2
TGTGCCAGCAGTCCGGACTCATCGAACACTGAAGCTTTCTTT,CASSPDSSNTEAFF,many,TRBJ1-1,TRBV28,NA
TGTGCCAGCAGTCGGGACAGGACGTTCCAAGAGACCCAGTACTTC,CASSRDRTFQETQYF,many,TRBJ2-5,TRBV28,TRBD1
TGTGCCAGCAGCTGCCGGGACAGGGAAATCACCTATGGCTACACCTTC,CASSCRDREITYGYTF,once,TRBJ1-2,TRBV7-8,TRBD1
TGCAGTGCTAGAGATGGACTAGCGTGGAGCAATGAGCAGTTCTTC,CSARDGLAWSNEQFF,NA,TRBJ2-1,TRBV20-1,TRBD2
TGTGCCAGCAGCCAAGATGTATCCTCCCCGGACTACGAGCAGTACTTC,CASSQDVSSPDYEQYF,many,TRBJ2-7,TRBV3-1,NA
TGTGCCAGTAGTATAGGGACAAGGGGTGGCAATCAGCCCCAGCATTTT,CASSIGTRGGNQPQHF,few,TRBJ1-5,TRBV19,NA
TGTGCCAGCAGTTACTCGATGTCGGGCGCTAGCAATCAGCCCCAGCATTTT,CASSYSMSGASNQPQHF,few,TRBJ1-5,TRBV6-2/TRBV6-3,NA
TGTGCCAGTAGTATAGGCACCCCCTACGAGCAGTACTTC,CASSIGTPYEQYF,once,TRBJ2-7,TRBV19,NA